The 23 T cell receptor beta chains below were found in one sample sequenced in a study of cytomegalovirus exposure and HLA in healthy donors. The PCR employed 60 Vbeta primers together with 13 Jbeta primers. The data were produced by immunoSEQ multiplex PCR, yet TCRdb's version contains in-frame clones alone and is incomplete. Counted here are approximately 160,000 clones, around 75% occurring once; the ten biggest clones make up 4% to 5%. Sequencing used PBMCs. Every receptor here comes from a young man in good health and CMV-seropositive.

This clone was recorded a few times. The chain is built from TRBV29-1 and TRBJ2-3; weak D call: TRBD1 (6 bases). The V and J ends lost 6 bases and 7 bases respectively, with 20 bases between them. Per germline, CDR1 SQVTM and CDR2 ANQGSEA. The CDR3 has 14 amino acids. This CDR3 reads CSVDPGTRMNTQYF. DNA for the CDR3: TGCAGCGTCGACCCGGGGACAAGGATGAATACGCAGTATTTT.

About this clone: This specimen includes other DNA sequences encoding the same CDR3. The J gene is TRBJ1-2, the V gene TRBV5-1, with 8 bases identical to TRBD1. The V and J ends lost 0 bases and 7 bases, in that order; junction bases with no gene match: 5. This CDR3 comprises 14 residues. CDR1 and CDR2 (germline): SGHRS, YFSETQ. CDR3 DNA: TGCGCCAGCAGCTTGGACAGGGGGAGTGGTGGCTACACCTTC. Amino acid sequence: CASSLDRGSGGYTF.

The chain recombines TRBV10-3 with TRBJ2-3, with 14 bases matching TRBD2. The J segment lost 1 base and the V segment lost 11 bases, leaving 11 bases of the junction unmatched. The length of the CDR3 is 17 residues. CDR1 and CDR2 (germline): ENHRY, SYGVKD. The CDR3 spells CASRGTSGSVGTDTQYF. CDR3 nucleotide sequence: TGTGCCTCCAGAGGGACTAGCGGGAGTGTCGGCACAGATACGCAGTATTTT.

J is TRBJ1-1 and V is TRBV18; D is perhaps TRBD1 (5 bases). Between the trimmed V and J ends, which lost 4 bases and 1 base, there was a span of 10 bases. The CDR3 is 14 residues long. In germline, CDR1 is KGHSH, CDR2 LQKENI. CDR3 nucleotide sequence: TGTGCCAGCTCACGCGACCAGGGGAACACTGAAGCTTTCTTT. This codes for CASSRDQGNTEAFF.

This clone has only a few counts. V is TRBV14 and J is TRBJ2-2; 9 bases agree with TRBD2. CDR3 length equals 16 residues. Germline V lookup: CDR1 SGHDN, CDR2 FVKESK. Unmatched junction bases numbered 2, after V lost 2 bases and J lost 1 base. Written as DNA, the CDR3 is TGTGCCAGCAGCCAACCTAGCGGGATGAACACCGGGGAGCTGTTTTTT. Amino acids: CASSQPSGMNTGELFF.

This chain uses TRBV6-6 with TRBJ1-1; perhaps TRBD1 as D (5 bases). This CDR3 is 15 amino acids long. From germline, CDR1 is MNHNY and CDR2 SVGAGI (reference sequence). The ends were cut back, 4 bases at V and 5 bases at J, with 17 bases in the middle. CDR3 residues: CASSSPGGVGTEAFF. In nucleotides, the CDR3 is TGTGCCAGCAGTTCTCCCGGGGGGGTGGGTACTGAAGCTTTCTTT.

This rearrangement joins TRBV4-1 to TRBJ1-2, with D maybe TRBD1 (6 bases). CDR3 length: 15 amino acids. Per the germline V gene, CDR1 is MGHRA and CDR2 is YSYEKL. Trimming removed 7 bases at V and 6 bases at J, with 21 bases between. CDR3 loop: CASTQGYRVDDGYTF. The CDR3 DNA reads as TGCGCCAGCACCCAGGGGTACAGGGTCGACGATGGCTACACCTTC.

The table lists this clone with a few counts. V and J are TRBV10-2 and TRBJ1-1; D ambiguous. Deletions cut 0 bases from V and 2 bases from J, with 4 bases between. This CDR3 has 13 amino acids. CDR1 and CDR2 (germline): WSHSY, SAAADI. CDR3 nucleotide sequence: TGCGCCAGCAGTGAGTCCCGTAACACTGAAGCTTTCTTT. Translated: CASSESRNTEAFF.

A few counts support this clone. The rearrangement uses TRBV9 and TRBJ1-5; 7 nucleotides agree with TRBD1. The CDR3 contains 14 residues. Looked up from germline, CDR1 is SGDLS and CDR2 is YYNGEE. V lost 4 bases and J lost 8; bases outside the gene matches: 9. The CDR3 DNA is TGTGCCAGCAGCCCTGGGACAGTCCATGAGCCCCAGCATTTT. Encoded protein: CASSPGTVHEPQHF. The whole variable domain, filled in from reference TRBV9 and TRBJ1-5, reads DSGVTQTPKHLITATGQRVTLRCSPRSGDLSVYWYQQSLDQGLQFLIQYYNGEERAKGNILERFSAQQFPDLHSELNLSSLELGDSALYFCASSPGTVHEPQHFGDGTRLSIL.

This clone was picked up one time. Other DNA sequences in this specimen translate into the identical CDR3. The chain couples TRBV5-1 to TRBJ1-2, with no clear D. Germline lookup yields CDR1 SGHRS and CDR2 YFSETQ. CDR3 size: 15 residues. V lost 0 bases and J lost 0, with 9 bases in between. Here the CDR3 DNA reads TGCGCCAGCAGCTTGGAAGCAGGATCTAACTATGGCTACACCTTC. Protein product: CASSLEAGSNYGYTF.

This chain connects TRBV30 to TRBJ1-2; 12 nucleotides match TRBD1. Trimming removed 5 bases from V and 2 bases from J; junction bases left unmatched: 12. This CDR3 region has 17 residues. The germline V gene has CDR1 GTSNPN and CDR2 SVGIG (reference sequence). The CDR3 region has the DNA TGTGCCTGGGACAGGGGGGGTGGGACAGGGGGCAACTATGGCTACACCTTC. Translated, it gives CAWDRGGGTGGNYGYTF.

The V and J genes are TRBV6-5 and TRBJ1-3, with 7 bases lining up with TRBD1. The length of the CDR3 is 14 residues. V lost 5 bases to trimming and J lost 4 bases; unmatched junction nucleotides: 5. Germline CDR1 and CDR2: MNHEY and SVGAGI. For the CDR3, the DNA is TGTGCCAGCAGTCTACAGGGGCCAGGAAACACCATATATTTT. Encoded protein: CASSLQGPGNTIYF.

CDR3 bases: TGTGCCAGCAGTTTATGGGGGACAGGCACAGATACGCAGTATTTT. Amino acids: CASSLWGTGTDTQYF. The V and J genes are TRBV28 and TRBJ2-3, with 7 bases matching TRBD1. J gave up 1 base and V 0 bases, and 1 base lay outside the gene matches. The germline V gene encodes CDR1 MDHEN and CDR2 SYDVKM. This CDR3 is built from 15 residues.

The chain couples TRBV7-3 to TRBJ2-6, with D perhaps TRBD2 (5 bases). This CDR3 contains 15 residues. Germline V gene data show CDR1 as SGHTA and CDR2 as FQGTGA. The germline V and J ends were trimmed by 5 bases and 0 bases, with 8 bases remaining between them. The CDR3 DNA follows: TGTGCCAGCAGCCCCCGGGGCTCTGGGGCCAACGTCCTGACTTTC. Its translation is CASSPRGSGANVLTF.

The V and J genes are TRBV28 and TRBJ1-1, with D possibly matching TRBD1 (5 bases). Looked up from germline, CDR1 is MDHEN and CDR2 is SYDVKM. The V and J ends lost 3 bases and 1 base respectively, with 9 bases between them. This CDR3 comprises 14 residues. CDR3 bases: TGTGCCAGCAGTTTTGGAGACAGGAACACTGAAGCTTTCTTT. Translation: CASSFGDRNTEAFF.

The V call is TRBV15, the J call TRBJ2-3; a weak D match, TRBD1 (6 bases). CDR1 and CDR2 (germline): LNHNV, YYDKDF (reference sequence). V lost 0 bases, J lost 4 bases, and 14 bases lay in between. CDR3 length: 16 residues. For the CDR3, the DNA is TGTGCCACCAGCAGAGATTCGGGCAGGGGTTCAGATACGCAGTATTTT. Its translation: CATSRDSGRGSDTQYF.

DNA of the CDR3: TGTGCCAGTAGTCCTGGGGCGAACACTGAAGCTTTCTTT. Amino acid sequence: CASSPGANTEAFF. The V and J genes are TRBV19 and TRBJ1-1, with D tentatively TRBD1 (5 bases). The V end lost 5 bases, the J end lost 1 base, and 8 bases lay between the germline ends. Germline CDR1 is LNHDA and CDR2 is SQIVND (reference sequence). The CDR3 contains 13 residues.

DNA for the CDR3: TGTGCCAGCAGCTTGACAGGGGGCGTGAGCACTGAAGCTTTCTTT. Amino acids: CASSLTGGVSTEAFF. The V gene is TRBV5-6, the J gene TRBJ1-1; TRBD1 aligns across 9 bases. After removal of 1 base from V and 4 bases from J, the junction contained 5 bases not matched to a gene. Germline V gene data show CDR1 as SGHDT and CDR2 as YYEEEE. CDR3 length: 15 residues. The full variable domain, in which reference TRBV5-6 and TRBJ1-1 provide the parts outside the CDR3, is DAGVTQSPTHLIKTRGQQVTLRCSPKSGHDTVSWYQQALGQGPQFIFQYYEEEERQRGNFPDRFSGHQFPNYSSELNVNALLLGDSALYLCASSLTGGVSTEAFFGQGTRLTVV.

This clone was counted a few times. The chain links TRBV2 to TRBJ1-2; D may be TRBD1 (6 bases). V gave up 6 bases and J gave up 0 bases, with 8 bases separating them. This CDR3 is built from 13 residues. Germline assignment: CDR1 SNHLY and CDR2 FYNNEI. CDR3 loop: CASSGQTNYGYTF. CDR3 sequence (DNA): TGTGCCAGCAGCGGACAGACTAACTATGGCTACACCTTC.

A few counts support this clone. The chain is built from TRBV27 and TRBJ1-1; weak D call: TRBD1 (5 bases). Trimming shortened V by 4 bases and J by 6 bases, and 15 bases separated the two germline ends. The length of the CDR3 is 14 residues. CDR1 and CDR2 from the germline V gene are MNHEY and SMNVEV (reference sequence). The DNA for the CDR3 is TGTGCCAGCAGTTCAACAGGTTACGCGTCTGAAGCTTTCTTT. Residues: CASSSTGYASEAFF.

The chain carries TRBV5-5 and TRBJ2-7, with D possibly matching TRBD2 (6 bases). V was shortened by 2 bases and J by 3 bases, with 15 bases between the two germline ends. Germline-derived CDR1 and CDR2 are SGHKS and YYEKEE (reference sequence). The CDR3 spans 15 residues. Here the CDR3 reads CASSFGSSGLYEQYV. DNA for the CDR3: TGTGCCAGCAGCTTTGGTTCGTCGGGACTCTACGAGCAGTACGTC.

This chain links TRBV4-1 with TRBJ1-4; 7 bases are shared with TRBD1. Germline CDR1 reads MGHRA; CDR2 reads YSYEKL. This CDR3 spans 14 amino acids. V dropped 1 base and J dropped 7; count of bases not matched to a gene: 3. The CDR3 DNA follows: TGCGCCAGCAGCCAAGTGCAGGGGGGTGAAAAACTGTTTTTT. Amino acids: CASSQVQGGEKLFF.

This chain connects TRBV28 to TRBJ1-2; D might be TRBD1 (5 bases). The CDR3 length is 13 residues. V shed 8 bases and J shed 5 bases, with 15 bases lying between them. Germline V CDR1 and CDR2: MDHEN, SYDVKM. The CDR3 reads CASLPWGGYGYTF. DNA for the CDR3: TGTGCCAGCCTCCCGTGGGGCGGTTATGGCTACACCTTC.